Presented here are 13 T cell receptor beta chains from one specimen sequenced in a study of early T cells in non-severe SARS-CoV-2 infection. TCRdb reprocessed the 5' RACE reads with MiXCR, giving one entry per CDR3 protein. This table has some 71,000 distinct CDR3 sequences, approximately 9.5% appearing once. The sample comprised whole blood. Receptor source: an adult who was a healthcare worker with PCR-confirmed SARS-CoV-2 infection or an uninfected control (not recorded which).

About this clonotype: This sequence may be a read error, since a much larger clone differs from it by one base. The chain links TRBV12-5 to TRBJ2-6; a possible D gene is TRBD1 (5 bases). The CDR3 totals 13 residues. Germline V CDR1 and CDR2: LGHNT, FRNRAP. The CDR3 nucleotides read TGTGCTATAACAGACTCTGGGGCCAACGTCCTGATTTTC. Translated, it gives CAITDSGANVLIF.

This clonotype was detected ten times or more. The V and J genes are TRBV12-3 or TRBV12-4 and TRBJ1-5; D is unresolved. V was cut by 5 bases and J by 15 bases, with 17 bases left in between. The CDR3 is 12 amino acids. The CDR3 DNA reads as TGTGCCAGCAGTCAGGACGAGGGTGTCCGGCATTTT. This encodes CASSQDEGVRHF.

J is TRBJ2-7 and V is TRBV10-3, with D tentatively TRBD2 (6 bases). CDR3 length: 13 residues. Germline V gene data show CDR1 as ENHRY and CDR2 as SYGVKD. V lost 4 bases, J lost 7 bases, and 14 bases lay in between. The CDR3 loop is CAISGRGRGEQYF. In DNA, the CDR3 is TGTGCCATCAGTGGGAGGGGCCGGGGAGAGCAGTACTTC.

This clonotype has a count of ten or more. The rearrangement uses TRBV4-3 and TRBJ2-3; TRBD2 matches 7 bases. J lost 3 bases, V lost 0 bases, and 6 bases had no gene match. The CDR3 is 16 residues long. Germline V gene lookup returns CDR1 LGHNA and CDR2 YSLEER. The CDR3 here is CASSQDLRERTDTQYF. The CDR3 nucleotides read TGCGCCAGCAGCCAAGACTTGCGGGAGCGGACAGATACGCAGTATTTT.

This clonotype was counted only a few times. The chain's CDR3 is CASSFSGGLTGEQFF. CDR3 DNA: TGCGCCAGCAGCTTTAGCGGGGGCCTAACGGGTGAGCAGTTCTTC. The chain combines TRBV5-1 with TRBJ2-1, with 9 bases lining up with TRBD2. The CDR3 length is 15 residues. V was pared by 2 bases and J by 9 bases, with 9 bases of the junction left unmatched. The germline CDR1 and CDR2 sequences are SGHRS and YFSETQ.

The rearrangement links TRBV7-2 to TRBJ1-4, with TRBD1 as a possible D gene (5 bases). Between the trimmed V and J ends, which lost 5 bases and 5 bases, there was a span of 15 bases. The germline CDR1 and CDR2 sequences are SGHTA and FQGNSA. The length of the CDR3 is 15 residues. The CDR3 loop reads CASSPVGLGNEKLFF. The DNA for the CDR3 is TGTGCCAGCAGCCCAGTGGGGCTGGGGAATGAAAAACTGTTTTTT.

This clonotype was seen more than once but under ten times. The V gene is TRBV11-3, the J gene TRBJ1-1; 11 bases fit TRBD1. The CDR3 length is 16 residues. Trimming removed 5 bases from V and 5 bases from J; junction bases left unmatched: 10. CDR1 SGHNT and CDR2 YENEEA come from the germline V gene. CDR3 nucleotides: TGTGCCAGCAGCCCCGGACAGGGGGCGTATGGTACTGAAGCTTTCTTT. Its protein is CASSPGQGAYGTEAFF. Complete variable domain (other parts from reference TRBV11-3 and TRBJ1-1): EAGVVQSPRYKIIEKKQPVAFWCNPISGHNTLYWYLQNLGQGPELLIRYENEEAVDDSQLPKDRFSAERLKGVDSTLKIQPAELGDSAVYLCASSPGQGAYGTEAFFGQGTRLTVV.

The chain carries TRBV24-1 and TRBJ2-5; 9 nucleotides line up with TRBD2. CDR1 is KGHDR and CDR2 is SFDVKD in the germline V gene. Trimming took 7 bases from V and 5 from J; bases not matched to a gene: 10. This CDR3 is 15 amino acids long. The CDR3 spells CATSGGLAFDETQYF. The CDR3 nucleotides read TGTGCCACCAGCGGGGGACTAGCATTCGACGAGACCCAGTACTTC.

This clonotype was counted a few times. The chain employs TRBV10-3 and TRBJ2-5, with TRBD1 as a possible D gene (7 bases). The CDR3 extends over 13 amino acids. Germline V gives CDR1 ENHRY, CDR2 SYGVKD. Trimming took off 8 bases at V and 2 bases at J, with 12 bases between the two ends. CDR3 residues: CAISQGRQETQYF. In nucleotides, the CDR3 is TGTGCCATCTCACAGGGGAGGCAAGAGACCCAGTACTTC.

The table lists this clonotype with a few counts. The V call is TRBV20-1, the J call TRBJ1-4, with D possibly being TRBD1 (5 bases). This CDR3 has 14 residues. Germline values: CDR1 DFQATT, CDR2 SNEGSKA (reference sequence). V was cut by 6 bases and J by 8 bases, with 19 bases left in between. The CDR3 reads CSAEPPRAGEKLFF. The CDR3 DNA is TGCAGTGCCGAACCCCCCAGGGCCGGAGAAAAACTGTTTTTT.

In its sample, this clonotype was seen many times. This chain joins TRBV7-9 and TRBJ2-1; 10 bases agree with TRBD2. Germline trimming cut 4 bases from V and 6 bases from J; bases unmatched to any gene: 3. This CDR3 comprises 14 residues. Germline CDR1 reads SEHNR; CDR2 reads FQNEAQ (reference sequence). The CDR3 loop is CASSSGLAINEQFF. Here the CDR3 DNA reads TGTGCCAGCAGCTCGGGACTAGCGATCAATGAGCAGTTCTTC.

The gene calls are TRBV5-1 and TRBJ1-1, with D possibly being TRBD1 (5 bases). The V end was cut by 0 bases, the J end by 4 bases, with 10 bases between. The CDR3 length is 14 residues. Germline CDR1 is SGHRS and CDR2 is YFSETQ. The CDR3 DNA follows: TGCGCCAGCAGCTTGGGCAGGGAGGCCACTGAAGCTTTCTTT. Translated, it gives CASSLGREATEAFF.

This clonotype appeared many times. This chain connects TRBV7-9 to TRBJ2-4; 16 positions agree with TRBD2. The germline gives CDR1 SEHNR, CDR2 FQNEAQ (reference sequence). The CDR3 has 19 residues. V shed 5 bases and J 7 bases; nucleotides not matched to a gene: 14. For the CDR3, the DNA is TGTGCCAGCAGCACGGGACTAGCGGGAGGGCCGTATATCCTCAACATTCAGTACTTC. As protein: CASSTGLAGGPYILNIQYF.